The clone carrying this T cell receptor beta chain was seen more than once but under ten times. Antigen specificity is unknown. This sample was included in a study of T cells in Graves' hyperthyroidism and ophthalmopathy. Study observations and caveats: Most expanded thyroid clonotypes above 0.001 also appeared in blood.

Amplified regions were TCR beta CDR3 sequences from RNA transcripts. The HTBI primer set drove a first-round RT-PCR of the TCR CDR3. TCRdb reanalysed the multiplex PCR reads using MiXCR and keeps one entry per CDR3 protein. The sample has under 350,000 distinct CDR3 sequences; over 15% are singletons. Trimming left V 0 bases short and J 1 base short, with 4 bases between. The CDR3 length is 15 residues. The V gene's germline CDR1 is LNHDA and CDR2 SQIVND (reference sequence). Uncontrolled infection, other autoimmune disease, pregnancy and lactation each barred patients from inclusion. The sequenced sample was blood. The chain has TRBV19 and TRBJ2-6; D not certain. This receptor was identified in an older woman with Graves' ophthalmopathy. CDR3 region: CASSIEVSGANVLTF. CDR3 coding DNA: TGTGCCAGTAGTATAGAAGTTTCTGGGGCCAACGTCCTGACTTTC.